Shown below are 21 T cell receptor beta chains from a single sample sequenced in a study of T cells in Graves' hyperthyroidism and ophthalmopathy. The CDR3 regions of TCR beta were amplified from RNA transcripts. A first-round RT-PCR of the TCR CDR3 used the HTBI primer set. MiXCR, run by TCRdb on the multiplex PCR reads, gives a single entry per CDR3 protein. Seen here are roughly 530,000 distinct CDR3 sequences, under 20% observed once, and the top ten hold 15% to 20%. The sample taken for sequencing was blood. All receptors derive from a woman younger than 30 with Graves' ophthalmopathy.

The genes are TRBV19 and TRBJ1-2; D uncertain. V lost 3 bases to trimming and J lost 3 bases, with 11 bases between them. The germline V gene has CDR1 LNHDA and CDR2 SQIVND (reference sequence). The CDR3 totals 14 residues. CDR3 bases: TGTGCCAGTAGTATTGGCGTCGCGGACTATGGCTACACCTTC. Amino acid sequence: CASSIGVADYGYTF.

The CDR3 DNA follows: TGTGCCAGCAGAGCGGGGGGGCACACAGATACGCAGTATTTT. The encoded protein is CASRAGGHTDTQYF. The chain is built from TRBV28 and TRBJ2-3; TRBD2 aligns across 10 bases. The V segment lost 6 bases and the J segment 2 bases; nucleotides outside the gene matches: 2. This CDR3 comprises 14 residues. The germline V gene has CDR1 MDHEN and CDR2 SYDVKM.

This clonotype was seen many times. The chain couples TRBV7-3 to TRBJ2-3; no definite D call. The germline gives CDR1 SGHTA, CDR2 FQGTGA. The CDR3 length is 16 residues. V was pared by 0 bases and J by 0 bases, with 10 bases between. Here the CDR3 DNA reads TGTGCCAGCAGCTTAACGGGCGGAAGAAGCACAGATACGCAGTATTTT. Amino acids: CASSLTGGRSTDTQYF. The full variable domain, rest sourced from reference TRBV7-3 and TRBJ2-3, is GAGVSQTPSNKVTEKGKYVELRCDPISGHTALYWYRQSLGQGPEFLIYFQGTGAADDSGLPNDRFFAVRPEGSVSTLKIQRTERGDSAVYLCASSLTGGRSTDTQYFGPGTRLTVL.

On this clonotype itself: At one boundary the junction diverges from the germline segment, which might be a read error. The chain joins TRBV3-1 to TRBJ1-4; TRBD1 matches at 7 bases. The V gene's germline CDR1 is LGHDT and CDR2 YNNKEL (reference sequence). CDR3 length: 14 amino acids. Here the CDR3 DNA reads TGTGCCAGCAGCCTTAAGGGGGCTAAGGAAAAACTGTTTTTT. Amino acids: CASSLKGAKEKLFF.

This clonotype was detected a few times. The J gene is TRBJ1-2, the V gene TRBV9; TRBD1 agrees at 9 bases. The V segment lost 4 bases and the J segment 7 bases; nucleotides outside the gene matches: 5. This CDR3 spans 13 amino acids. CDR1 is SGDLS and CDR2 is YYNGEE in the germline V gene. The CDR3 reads CASSIGQGIGYTF. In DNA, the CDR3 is TGTGCCAGCAGCATCGGACAGGGGATTGGCTACACCTTC.

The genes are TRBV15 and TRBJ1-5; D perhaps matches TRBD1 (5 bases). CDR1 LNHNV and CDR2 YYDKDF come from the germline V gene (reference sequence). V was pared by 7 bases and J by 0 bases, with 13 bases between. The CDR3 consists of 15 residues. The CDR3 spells CATIAGTDSNQPQHF. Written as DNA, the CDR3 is TGTGCCACCATCGCCGGGACGGATAGCAATCAGCCCCAGCATTTT. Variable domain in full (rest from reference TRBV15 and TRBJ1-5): DAMVIQNPRYQVTQFGKPVTLSCSQTLNHNVMYWYQQKSSQAPKLLFHYYDKDFNNEADTPDNFQSRRPNTSFCFLDIRSPGLGDTAMYLCATIAGTDSNQPQHFGDGTRLSIL.

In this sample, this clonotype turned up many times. CDR3 protein: CASSLLDRVYEQYF. The CDR3 DNA sequence: TGCGCCAGCAGCTTGTTGGACAGGGTGTACGAGCAGTACTTC. The chain joins TRBV5-1 to TRBJ2-7, with 8 positions matching TRBD1. CDR3 length: 14 residues. Per the germline V gene, CDR1 is SGHRS and CDR2 is YFSETQ. V was clipped by 1 base and J by 4 bases; unmatched bases: 4.

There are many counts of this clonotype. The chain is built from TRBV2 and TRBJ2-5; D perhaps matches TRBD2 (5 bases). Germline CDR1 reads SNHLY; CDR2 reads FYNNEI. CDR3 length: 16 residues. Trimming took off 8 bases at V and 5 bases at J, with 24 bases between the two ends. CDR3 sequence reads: CASVFGLGESGETQYF. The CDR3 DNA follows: TGTGCCAGCGTATTCGGGCTCGGGGAGAGTGGGGAGACCCAGTACTTC. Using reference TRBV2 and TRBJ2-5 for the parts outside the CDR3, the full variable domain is EPEVTQTPSHQVTQMGQEVILRCVPISNHLYFYWYRQILGQKVEFLVSFYNNEISEKSEIFDDQFSVERPDGSNFTLKIRSTKLEDSAMYFCASVFGLGESGETQYFGPGTRLLVL.

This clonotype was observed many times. CDR3: CAWSDYEQYF. The CDR3 DNA reads as TGTGCCTGGAGTGACTACGAGCAGTACTTC. This chain uses TRBV30 with TRBJ2-7, with D unresolved. Per germline, CDR1 GTSNPN and CDR2 SVGIG (reference sequence). This CDR3 is built from 10 residues. V gave up 1 base and J gave up 3 bases, with 1 base separating them.

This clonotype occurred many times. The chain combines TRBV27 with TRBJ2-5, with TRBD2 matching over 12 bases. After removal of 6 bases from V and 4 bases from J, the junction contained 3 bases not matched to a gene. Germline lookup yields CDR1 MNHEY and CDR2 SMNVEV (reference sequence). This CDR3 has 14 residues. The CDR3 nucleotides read TGTGCCAGCAGCCTGACTAGCGGGAGAGAGACCCAGTACTTC. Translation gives CASSLTSGRETQYF.

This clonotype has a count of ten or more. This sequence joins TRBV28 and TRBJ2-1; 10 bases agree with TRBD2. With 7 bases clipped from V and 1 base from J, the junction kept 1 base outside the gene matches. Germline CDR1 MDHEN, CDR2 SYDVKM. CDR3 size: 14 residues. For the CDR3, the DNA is TGTGCCAGCATAGCGGGGGGATCCTACAATGAGCAGTTCTTC. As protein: CASIAGGSYNEQFF.

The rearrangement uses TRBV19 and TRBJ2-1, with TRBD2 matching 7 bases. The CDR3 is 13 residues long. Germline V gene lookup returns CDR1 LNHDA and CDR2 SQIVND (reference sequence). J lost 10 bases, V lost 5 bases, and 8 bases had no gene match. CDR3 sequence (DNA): TGTGCCAGTAGTTTCACGGGGGGTGGGGAGCAGTTCTTC. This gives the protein CASSFTGGGEQFF.

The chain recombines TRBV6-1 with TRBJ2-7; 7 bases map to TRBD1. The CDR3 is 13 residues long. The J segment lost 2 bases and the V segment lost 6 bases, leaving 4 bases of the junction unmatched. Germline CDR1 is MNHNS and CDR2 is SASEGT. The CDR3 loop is CASREDRTYEQYF. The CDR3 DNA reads TGTGCCAGCAGGGAGGACAGGACCTACGAGCAGTACTTC.

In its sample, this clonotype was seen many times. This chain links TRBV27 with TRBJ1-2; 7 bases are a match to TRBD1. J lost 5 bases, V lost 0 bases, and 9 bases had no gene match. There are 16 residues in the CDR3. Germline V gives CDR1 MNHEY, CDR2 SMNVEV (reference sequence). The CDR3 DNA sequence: TGTGCCAGCAGTTTATCGAGACAGGGAGGTAAATATGGCTACACCTTC. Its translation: CASSLSRQGGKYGYTF.

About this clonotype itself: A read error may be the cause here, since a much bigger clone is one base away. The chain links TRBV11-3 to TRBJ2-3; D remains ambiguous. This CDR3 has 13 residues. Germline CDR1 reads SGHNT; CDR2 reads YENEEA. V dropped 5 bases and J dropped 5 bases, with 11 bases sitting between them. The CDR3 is CASSPDRVDTQYF. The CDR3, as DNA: TGTGCCAGCAGCCCTGACCGGGTAGATACGCAGTATTTT.

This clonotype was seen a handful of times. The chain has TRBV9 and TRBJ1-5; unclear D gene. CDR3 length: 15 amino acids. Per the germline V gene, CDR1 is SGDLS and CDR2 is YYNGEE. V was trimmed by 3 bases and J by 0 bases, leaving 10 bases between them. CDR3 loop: CASSGGAASNQPQHF. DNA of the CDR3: TGTGCCAGCAGCGGGGGTGCAGCTAGCAATCAGCCCCAGCATTTT.

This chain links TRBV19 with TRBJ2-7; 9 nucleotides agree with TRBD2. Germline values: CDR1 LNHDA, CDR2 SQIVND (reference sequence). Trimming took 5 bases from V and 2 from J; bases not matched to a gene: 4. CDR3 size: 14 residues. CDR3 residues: CASSVAGGPYEQYF. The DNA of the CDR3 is TGTGCCAGTAGTGTCGCGGGAGGGCCCTACGAGCAGTACTTC.

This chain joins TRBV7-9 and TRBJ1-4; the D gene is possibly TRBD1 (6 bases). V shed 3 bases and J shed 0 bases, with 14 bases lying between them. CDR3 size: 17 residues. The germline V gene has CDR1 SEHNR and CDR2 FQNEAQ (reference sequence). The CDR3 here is CASSLGRGEATNEKLFF. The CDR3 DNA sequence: TGTGCCAGCAGCTTGGGCAGGGGAGAGGCAACTAATGAAAAACTGTTTTTT.

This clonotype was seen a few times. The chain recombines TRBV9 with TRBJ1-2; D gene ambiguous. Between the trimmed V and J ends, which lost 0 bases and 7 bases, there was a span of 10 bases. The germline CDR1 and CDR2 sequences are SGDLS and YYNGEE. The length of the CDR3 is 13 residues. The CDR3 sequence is CASSVELGAGYTF. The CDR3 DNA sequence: TGTGCCAGCAGCGTAGAGTTGGGAGCTGGCTACACCTTC.

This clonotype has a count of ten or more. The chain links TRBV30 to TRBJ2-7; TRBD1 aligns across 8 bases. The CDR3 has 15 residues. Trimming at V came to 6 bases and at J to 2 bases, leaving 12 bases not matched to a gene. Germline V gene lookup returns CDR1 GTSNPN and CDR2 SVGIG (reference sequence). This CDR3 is CACHTGGALTYEQYF. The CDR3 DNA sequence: TGTGCCTGCCACACAGGGGGAGCCCTTACCTACGAGCAGTACTTC.

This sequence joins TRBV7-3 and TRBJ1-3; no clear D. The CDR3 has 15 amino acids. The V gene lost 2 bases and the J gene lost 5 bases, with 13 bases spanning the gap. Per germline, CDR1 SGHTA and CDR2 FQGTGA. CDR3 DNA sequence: TGTGCCAGCAGCTTAGTTCGGGCAGTAAGAAACACCATATATTTT. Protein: CASSLVRAVRNTIYF. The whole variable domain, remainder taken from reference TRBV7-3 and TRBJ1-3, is GAGVSQTPSNKVTEKGKYVELRCDPISGHTALYWYRQSLGQGPEFLIYFQGTGAADDSGLPNDRFFAVRPEGSVSTLKIQRTERGDSAVYLCASSLVRAVRNTIYFGEGSWLTVV.